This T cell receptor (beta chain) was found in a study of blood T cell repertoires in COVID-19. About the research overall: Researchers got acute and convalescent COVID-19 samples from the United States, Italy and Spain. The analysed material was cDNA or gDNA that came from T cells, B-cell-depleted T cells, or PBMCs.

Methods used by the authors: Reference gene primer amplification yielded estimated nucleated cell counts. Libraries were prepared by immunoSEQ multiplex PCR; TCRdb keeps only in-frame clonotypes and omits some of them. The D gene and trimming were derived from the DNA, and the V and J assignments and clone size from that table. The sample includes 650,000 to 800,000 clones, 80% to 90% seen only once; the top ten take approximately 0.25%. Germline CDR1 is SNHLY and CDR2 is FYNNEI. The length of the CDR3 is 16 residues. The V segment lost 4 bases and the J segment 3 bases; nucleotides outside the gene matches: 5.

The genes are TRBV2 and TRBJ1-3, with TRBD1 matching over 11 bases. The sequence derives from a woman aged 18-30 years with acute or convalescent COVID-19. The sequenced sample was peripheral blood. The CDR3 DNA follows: TGTGCCAGCAGTGGTGGACAGGGGGCCTTTGGAAACACCATATATTTT. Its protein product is CASSGGQGAFGNTIYF.